The 21 T cell receptor beta chains reported below all come from one sample, sequenced in a study of CXCR3-negative and CXCR3-positive naive CD8 T cells. With UMI labels, 5' RACE was used to prepare the TRB cDNA libraries. From its re-call of the 5' RACE reads, TCRdb lists each CDR3 protein once, without DNA. This sample contains 150,000 or so distinct CDR3 sequences. Sequenced: naive CXCR3- CD8+ T cells from blood. Subset meaning: CD45RO-CCR7+CD27+CD95- naive CD8+ T cells lacking CXCR3 (TNR3-). The receptors come from a human donor in good health. Some clones in this sample may be carry-over from other donors' samples.

V gene TRBV5-8 combines with J gene TRBJ2-7; TCRdb's D call, TRBD2, is unchecked because there is no DNA. CDR1 is SGHTS and CDR2 is YDEGEE in the germline V gene. The CDR3 is made up of 12 amino acids. CDR3 sequence reads: CASSFGSTEQYF.

This chain joins TRBV6-5 and TRBJ2-2; TCRdb selects TRBD2, and the lack of DNA leaves this call unchecked. The germline gives CDR1 MNHEY, CDR2 SVGAGI. The CDR3 is 16 amino acids. The CDR3 loop is CASSPGLAGGTGELFF.

This chain joins TRBV27 and TRBJ2-7; TCRdb designates TRBD2, a call that cannot be tested without DNA. CDR1 and CDR2 (germline): MNHEY, SMNVEV (reference sequence). CDR3 length: 18 residues. The CDR3 is CASSSGLAGRVSSYEQYF.

J is TRBJ2-3 and V is TRBV7-2; the D call of TRBD1 rests on TCRdb alone, since no DNA is present to check it. The germline V gene encodes CDR1 SGHTA and CDR2 FQGNSA. The CDR3 is made up of 18 amino acids. The CDR3 sequence is CASSLISSRTGYTDTQYF.

This chain links TRBV14 with TRBJ2-7. The germline V gene has CDR1 SGHDN and CDR2 FVKESK. The CDR3 extends over 12 amino acids. This CDR3 is CASSQESYEQYF.

The rearrangement links TRBV12-3 or TRBV12-4 to TRBJ2-7. The CDR3 spans 11 residues. CDR3: CASSYNYEQYF.

CDR3: CASSFAPQGAPYEQFF. This rearrangement joins TRBV7-6 to TRBJ2-1; TCRdb selects TRBD1, and the lack of DNA leaves this call unchecked. This CDR3 is built from 16 residues. CDR1 is SGHVS and CDR2 is FNYEAQ in the germline V gene.

The chain recombines TRBV14 with TRBJ2-1; TCRdb outputs TRBD2, but without DNA this stays unchecked. The CDR3 is made up of 14 amino acids. Per germline, CDR1 SGHDN and CDR2 FVKESK. CDR3 amino acids: CASSQGLVADEQFF. Full variable domain (missing parts from reference TRBV14 and TRBJ2-1): EAGVTQFPSHSVIEKGQTVTLRCDPISGHDNLYWYRRVMGKEIKFLLHFVKESKQDESGMPNNRFLAERTGGTYSTLKVQPAELEDSGVYFCASSQGLVADEQFFGPGTRLTVL.

The chain has TRBV7-9 and TRBJ2-7. The CDR3 extends over 12 amino acids. Looked up from germline, CDR1 is SEHNR and CDR2 is FQNEAQ (reference sequence). This chain's CDR3 is CASMGDSYEQYF. Full variable domain (rest looked up from reference TRBV7-9 and TRBJ2-7): DTGVSQNPRHKITKRGQNVTFRCDPISEHNRLYWYRQTLGQGPEFLTYFQNEAQLEKSRLLSDRFSAERPKGSFSTLEIQRTEQGDSAMYLCASMGDSYEQYFGPGTRLTVT.

J is TRBJ2-7 and V is TRBV7-9; TCRdb's assignment of TRBD1 cannot be checked, as there is no DNA. The V gene's germline CDR1 is SEHNR and CDR2 FQNEAQ (reference sequence). The CDR3 runs to 14 residues. The chain's CDR3 is CASSLQGSGNEQYF.

V is TRBV5-1 and J is TRBJ2-7; the D gene TCRdb calls, TRBD2, cannot be checked with no DNA. This CDR3 region has 15 residues. Looked up from germline, CDR1 is SGHRS and CDR2 is YFSETQ. The CDR3: CASSPGLAGSYEQYF.

This sequence joins TRBV3-1 and TRBJ2-1. The CDR3 runs to 14 residues. Looked up from germline, CDR1 is LGHDT and CDR2 is YNNKEL (reference sequence). CDR3 region: CASSQDWQYNEQFF.

The rearrangement joins TRBV6-6 to TRBJ2-7. This CDR3 spans 15 amino acids. Germline CDR1 reads MNHNY; CDR2 reads SVGAGI (reference sequence). This CDR3 is CASSYRNSDSYEQYF.

V gene TRBV4-2 combines with J gene TRBJ1-4; TCRdb's assignment of TRBD1 cannot be checked, as there is no DNA. This CDR3 region has 16 residues. Per the germline V gene, CDR1 is LGHNA and CDR2 is YNFKEQ. The CDR3 sequence is CASSQGDGGNNEKLFF.

The chain joins TRBV6-6 to TRBJ2-7; TCRdb lists TRBD1, though no DNA is available to test this call. Per the germline V gene, CDR1 is MNHNY and CDR2 is SVGAGI (reference sequence). This CDR3 is 12 amino acids long. The CDR3 is CASWTGEREQYF.

The genes are TRBV2 and TRBJ2-7; the TCRdb call, TRBD2, lacks DNA for checking. The germline V gene has CDR1 SNHLY and CDR2 FYNNEI. CDR3 length: 16 amino acids. CDR3 region: CASSERRTSGTYEQYF.

The chain recombines TRBV7-3 with TRBJ2-1; without DNA, the TCRdb call of TRBD2 cannot be checked. The CDR3 runs to 15 residues. Germline CDR1 is SGHTA and CDR2 is FQGTGA. CDR3: CASSQGLAPYNEQFF.

The rearrangement links TRBV12-3 or TRBV12-4 to TRBJ1-4; the TCRdb call, TRBD1, lacks DNA for checking. This CDR3 comprises 18 residues. The CDR3 here is CASSLRFRGIQTNEKLFF.

The V call is TRBV25-1, the J call TRBJ2-6; TCRdb's D call, TRBD2, is unchecked because there is no DNA. CDR3 length: 18 residues. CDR1 is MGHDK, CDR2 SYGVNS, per germline. The CDR3 spells CASSELGGLDSGANVLTF.

The V call is TRBV3-1, the J call TRBJ2-7; the D call of TRBD1 rests on TCRdb alone, since no DNA is present to check it. The CDR3 has 15 amino acids. Germline CDR1 is LGHDT and CDR2 is YNNKEL (reference sequence). CDR3 protein: CASSNQDRGSYEQYF.

The chain links TRBV28 to TRBJ2-4; the TRBD1 assignment by TCRdb is unverifiable without DNA. The CDR3 spans 15 residues. The germline V gene encodes CDR1 MDHEN and CDR2 SYDVKM. The CDR3 sequence is CASSFRGRTKNIQYF.